The rows below give T cell receptor beta chains drawn from one sample of a study of T cell repertoires in cytomegalovirus infection. TCRdb redid the calling of the reads with MiXCR, one entry per CDR3 protein. Of 65,000 to 90,000 distinct CDR3 sequences listed, roughly 3.5% are singletons. Source material: PBMCs. Receptor source: a human donor in good health (CMV status not recorded). Some clones in this sample may be carry-over from other donors' samples. Each CDR3 is given with its conserved first and last residue. Fields, in order: V gene, clone size, J gene, D gene, CDR3 protein, CDR3 DNA. The D gene is left open where the match is weak. Some rows have no size entry. The others give once, few or many, or a class for an expanded clone.

TRBV4-3	many	TRBJ1-4	-	CASRPPAGEKLFF	TGCGCCAGTCGGCCCCCGGCGGGTGAAAAACTGTTTTTT
TRBV5-5	many	TRBJ2-7	-	CASSAETELTDPPYEQYF	TGTGCCAGCAGCGCCGAGACAGAGCTAACGGACCCCCCCTACGAGCAGTACTTC
TRBV7-2	many	TRBJ2-5	TRBD2	CASSSQGLAGGLVQETQYF	TGTGCCAGCAGCTCCCAGGGGCTAGCGGGGGGTCTCGTCCAAGAGACCCAGTACTTC
TRBV28	-	TRBJ1-2	-	CASSVISLQNYGYTF	TGTGCCAGCAGTGTTATCTCGCTCCAAAACTATGGCTACACCTTC
TRBV7-2	many	TRBJ1-5	TRBD1	CASSRPGQGNQPQHF	TGTGCCAGCAGCCGACCGGGACAGGGGAATCAGCCCCAGCATTTT
TRBV28	many	TRBJ1-1	-	CASSLEGIPTEAFF	TGTGCCAGCAGTCTGGAAGGGATCCCCACTGAAGCTTTCTTT
TRBV12-3/TRBV12-4	many	TRBJ2-3	-	CASSSSTDTQYF	TGTGCCAGCAGTTCGAGCACAGATACGCAGTATTTT
TRBV5-1	many	TRBJ1-5	-	CASSLGSSNQPQHF	TGCGCCAGCAGCTTGGGCAGTTCAAATCAGCCCCAGCATTTT
TRBV7-9	many	TRBJ1-3	-	CASRFTGNTIYF	TGTGCCAGCAGGTTTACTGGAAACACCATATATTTT
TRBV6-5	many	TRBJ2-3	-	CASSGGTDTQYF	TGTGCCAGCAGCGGGGGTACAGATACGCAGTATTTT
TRBV5-6	many	TRBJ2-4	-	CASSLRGSIQYF	TGTGCCAGCAGCTTAAGGGGGAGCATTCAGTACTTC
TRBV6-4	medium-sized	TRBJ2-1	TRBD2	CASSEDGGGANEQFF	TGTGCCAGCAGTGAGGATGGCGGGGGGGCTAATGAGCAGTTCTTC
TRBV7-2	many	TRBJ1-4	TRBD1	CASSLDWTGGEKLFF	TGTGCCAGCAGCTTAGACTGGACAGGGGGGGAAAAACTGTTTTTT
TRBV4-3	many	TRBJ1-5	-	CASSQEYSDYQPQHF	TGCGCCAGCAGCCAAGAGTATTCAGATTATCAGCCCCAGCATTTT
TRBV6-2/TRBV6-3	many	TRBJ2-1	TRBD1	CASTKGRDRGNEQFF	TGTGCCAGCACCAAGGGTAGGGACAGGGGCAATGAGCAGTTCTTC
TRBV5-1	many	TRBJ2-5	TRBD2	CASSEGLAGDLQETQYF	TGCGCCAGCAGCGAGGGACTAGCGGGGGACCTCCAAGAGACCCAGTACTTC
TRBV18	-	TRBJ1-1	-	CASSPLTVNTEAFF	TGTGCCAGCTCACCATTGACCGTGAACACTGAAGCTTTCTTT
TRBV6-1	many	TRBJ1-3	TRBD1	CASSNRGLRNTIYF	TGTGCCAGCAGCAACAGGGGGCTCAGAAACACCATATATTTT
TRBV19	many	TRBJ1-5	-	CASSILVIGNQPQHF	TGTGCCAGTAGTATTTTGGTGATCGGCAATCAGCCCCAGCATTTT
TRBV11-2	many	TRBJ2-1	TRBD2	CASSLRAGGPSYNEQFF	TGTGCCAGCAGCTTACGGGCGGGGGGGCCGTCCTACAATGAGCAGTTCTTC
TRBV2	many	TRBJ2-1	-	CASGTAYNEQFF	TGTGCCAGCGGGACCGCCTACAATGAGCAGTTCTTC
TRBV4-3	many	TRBJ2-3	-	CASSSGDTDTQYF	TGCGCCAGCAGCTCCGGGGACACAGATACGCAGTATTTT
TRBV28	many	TRBJ1-5	-	CASSLRQGSSEWPQHF	TGTGCCAGCAGTTTACGGCAGGGGTCTTCGGAGTGGCCCCAGCATTTT
TRBV19	many	TRBJ2-1	TRBD1	CASSRGQVYNEQFF	TGTGCCAGTAGTAGGGGACAGGTCTACAATGAGCAGTTCTTC
TRBV6-5	-	TRBJ1-5	-	CASSGVVNQPPHF	TGTGCCAGCAGTGGGGTCGTCAATCAGCCCCCGCATTTT
TRBV20-1	many	TRBJ2-1	-	CSARVLFSGDNEQFF	TGCAGTGCTAGAGTGTTGTTTAGCGGTGACAATGAGCAGTTCTTC
TRBV7-2	many	TRBJ1-5	-	CASSLGAGLSNQPQHF	TGTGCCAGCAGCTTGGGAGCCGGACTTAGCAATCAGCCCCAGCATTTT
TRBV5-4	many	TRBJ2-3	TRBD2	CASSLVSGTDTQYF	TGTGCCAGCAGCTTGGTTAGCGGGACAGATACGCAGTATTTT
TRBV5-1	many	TRBJ1-6	TRBD1	CASSFPGGNSPLHF	TGCGCCAGCAGCTTTCCAGGGGGTAATTCACCCCTCCACTTT
TRBV6-2/TRBV6-3	many	TRBJ2-1	TRBD2	CASSPTGLALFF	TGTGCCAGCAGCCCCACAGGACTAGCTCTGTTCTTC
TRBV24-1	many	TRBJ2-3	TRBD1	CATSDTGTGNTDTQYF	TGTGCCACCAGTGACACCGGGACAGGGAACACAGATACGCAGTATTTT
TRBV10-3	-	TRBJ2-3	-	CAITPQGGTDTQYF	TGTGCCATCACTCCACAGGGAGGCACAGATACGCAGTATTTT
TRBV6-1	many	TRBJ1-2	-	CASSERPENYGYTF	TGTGCCAGCAGTGAAAGGCCGGAGAACTATGGCTACACCTTC
TRBV7-2	many	TRBJ1-1	TRBD1	CASSLRTGIEAFF	TGTGCCAGCAGCCTACGGACAGGAATTGAAGCTTTCTTT
TRBV7-2	many	TRBJ2-7	TRBD1	CASSLTGWDRVYTYEQYF	TGTGCCAGCAGCTTAACAGGGTGGGACAGAGTCTATACCTACGAGCAGTACTTC
TRBV7-2	many	TRBJ2-7	-	CASSLDQIRYNYEQYF	TGTGCCAGCAGCTTAGACCAGATCCGTTACAACTACGAGCAGTACTTC
TRBV19	many	TRBJ2-3	TRBD1	CASMLQGAVTDTQYF	TGTGCCAGTATGCTCCAGGGGGCGGTCACAGATACGCAGTATTTT
TRBV4-3	many	TRBJ1-1	-	CASSQDPGDTEAFF	TGCGCCAGCAGCCAAGATCCAGGGGACACTGAAGCTTTCTTT
TRBV7-9	many	TRBJ1-6	-	CASSQTVGAGSPLHF	TGTGCCAGCAGTCAGACGGTGGGGGCCGGTTCACCCCTCCACTTT
TRBV7-2	many	TRBJ1-5	-	CASSLRAGNQPQHF	TGTGCCAGCAGCTTACGGGCGGGCAATCAGCCCCAGCATTTT
TRBV2	many	TRBJ2-1	TRBD1	CASSAGQFNNEQFF	TGTGCCAGCAGTGCGGGACAGTTTAACAATGAGCAGTTCTTC
TRBV6-2/TRBV6-3	many	TRBJ2-5	TRBD2	CASSSLAGGPGAETQYF	TGTGCCAGCAGTTCACTAGCGGGGGGGCCCGGAGCGGAGACCCAGTACTTC
TRBV28	many	TRBJ1-1	-	CASSRDDLLRNTEAFF	TGTGCCAGCAGTCGAGACGATCTCCTCCGGAACACTGAAGCTTTCTTT
TRBV7-2	many	TRBJ1-4	-	CASSLISTGTEKLFF	TGTGCCAGCAGCTTAATTAGTACAGGGACTGAAAAACTGTTTTTT
TRBV28	many	TRBJ1-1	-	CASSPPDSYTEAFF	TGTGCCAGCAGCCCTCCCGACAGTTACACTGAAGCTTTCTTT
TRBV15	many	TRBJ2-1	-	CATSRDGYAEQFF	TGTGCCACCAGCAGAGATGGGTATGCTGAGCAGTTCTTC